The following is a T cell receptor beta chain sequence with its context. As yet, its antigen is unknown. At one of its ends the junction is not consistent with the germline gene, which may arise from a read error. These data belong to a study of T cells in Graves' hyperthyroidism and ophthalmopathy. Study-wide points: Separating ophthalmopathy from stable hyperthyroidism was achieved by a 13 V-J model. It was a median approximately 6 months before onset that the model predicted ophthalmopathy.

From RNA transcripts, TCR beta CDR3 regions were amplified. With the HTBI primer set, the TCR CDR3 went through a first round of RT-PCR. TCRdb itself ran the multiplex PCR reads through MiXCR, one entry per CDR3 protein. This table holds 500,000 or so distinct CDR3 sequences, about 16% found once. The CDR3 is 14 residues long. Germline V gene lookup returns CDR1 MNHNS and CDR2 SASEGT. The sample was blood. The TCR comes from a woman younger than 45 with Graves' ophthalmopathy. The chain has TRBV6-1 and TRBJ2-7, with D perhaps TRBD1 or TRBD2 (5 bases each). The CDR3 here is CASRSGRDSYGQYF. The CDR3 DNA reads TGTGCCAGCAGAAGCGGCAGGGATTCCTACGGGCAGTACTTC.